This T cell receptor beta chain appears in the sequencing data of a study of blood T cell repertoires in COVID-19. Per the authors' pipeline: Amplified reference gene primers provided the basis for estimating nucleated cell counts. The repertoire was sequenced with immunoSEQ multiplex PCR; TCRdb's copy has only in-frame clones and lacks some. Clonal size and the V and J genes are those of that table, whereas D and trimming came from the DNA. The profile shows around 300,000 clones, more than 75% of them singletons. Participants had their cohort set by participant-reported clinical history. Donors in Cohort 3 who had recovered were those with two negative PCRs, healthcare professional clearance, or resolution of their symptoms. This clone was seen once. J lost 2 bases, V lost 4 bases, and 7 bases had no gene match. The germline V gene encodes CDR1 MNHEY and CDR2 SVGAGI. The CDR3 length is 15 residues.

The sequenced material came from PBMCs or T cells enriched from blood (not recorded which). The rearrangement joins TRBV6-5 to TRBJ2-7; 8 bases match TRBD1. The clonotype comes from a woman younger than 45 who had recovered from COVID-19. CDR3 sequence: CASSWTDRGTYEQYF. The CDR3 nucleotides read TGTGCCAGCAGTTGGACCGACAGGGGAACCTACGAGCAGTACTTC.